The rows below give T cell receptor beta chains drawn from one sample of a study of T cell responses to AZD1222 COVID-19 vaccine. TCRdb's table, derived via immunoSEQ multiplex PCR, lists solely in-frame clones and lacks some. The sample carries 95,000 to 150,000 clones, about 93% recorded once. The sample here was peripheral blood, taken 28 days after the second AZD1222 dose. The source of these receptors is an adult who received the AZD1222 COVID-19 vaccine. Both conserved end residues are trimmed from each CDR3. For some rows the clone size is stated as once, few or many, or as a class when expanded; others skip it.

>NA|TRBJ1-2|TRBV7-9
ASSLTAERGGYT
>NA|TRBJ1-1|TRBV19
ASSPGPYTEAF
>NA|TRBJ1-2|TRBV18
ASSPDTFNYGYT
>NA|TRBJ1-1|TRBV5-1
ASGMGRSNTEAF
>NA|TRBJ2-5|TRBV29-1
SVQVAGVGETQY
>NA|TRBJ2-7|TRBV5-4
ASSTSAEVEQY
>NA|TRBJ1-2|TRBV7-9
ASSLVAGGNYGYT
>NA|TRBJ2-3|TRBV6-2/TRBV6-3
ASSHRGSLGADTQY
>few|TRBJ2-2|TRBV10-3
AISEYPGEETGELF
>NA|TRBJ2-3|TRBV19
ASSIRGTSGEY
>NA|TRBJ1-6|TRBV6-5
ASSPTGWNSPLH
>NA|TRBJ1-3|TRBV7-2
ASSLAGRTTGNTIY
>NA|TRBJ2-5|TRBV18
ASSPPGQETQY
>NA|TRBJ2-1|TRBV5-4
ASSPPGLAGVNEQF
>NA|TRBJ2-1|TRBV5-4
ASSPGELRYNEQF
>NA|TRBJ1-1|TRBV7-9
ASSLYSGRNTEAF
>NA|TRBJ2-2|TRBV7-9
ASSLPSGRSGYTGELF
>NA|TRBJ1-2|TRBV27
ASSLPGGGGYT
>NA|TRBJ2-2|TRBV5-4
ASSLDRGGLF
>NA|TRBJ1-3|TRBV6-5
ASSYSGAAGNTIY
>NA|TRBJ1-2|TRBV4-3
ASSQEWDSGLYGYT
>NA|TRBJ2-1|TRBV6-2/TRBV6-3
ASSNTGGGEQF
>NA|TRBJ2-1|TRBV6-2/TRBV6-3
ASSSLGQVDNEQF
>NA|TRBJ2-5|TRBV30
AWNGQETQY
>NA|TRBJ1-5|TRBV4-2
ASAPSADRRNQPQH
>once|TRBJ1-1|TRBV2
ASADVGVSNTEAF
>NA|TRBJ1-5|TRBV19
ASSIIRDSNQPQH
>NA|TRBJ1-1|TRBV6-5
ASRLNTEAF
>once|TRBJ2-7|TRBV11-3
ASSPGLAGGPDEQY
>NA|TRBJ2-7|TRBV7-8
ASSGGTDYEQY
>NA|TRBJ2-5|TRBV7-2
ASSLRAREETQY
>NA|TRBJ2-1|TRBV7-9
AAAYGRLAGLNEQF
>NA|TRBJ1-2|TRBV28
ASSLGGQGAVSNYGYT
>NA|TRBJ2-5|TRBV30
AWGRGAETQY